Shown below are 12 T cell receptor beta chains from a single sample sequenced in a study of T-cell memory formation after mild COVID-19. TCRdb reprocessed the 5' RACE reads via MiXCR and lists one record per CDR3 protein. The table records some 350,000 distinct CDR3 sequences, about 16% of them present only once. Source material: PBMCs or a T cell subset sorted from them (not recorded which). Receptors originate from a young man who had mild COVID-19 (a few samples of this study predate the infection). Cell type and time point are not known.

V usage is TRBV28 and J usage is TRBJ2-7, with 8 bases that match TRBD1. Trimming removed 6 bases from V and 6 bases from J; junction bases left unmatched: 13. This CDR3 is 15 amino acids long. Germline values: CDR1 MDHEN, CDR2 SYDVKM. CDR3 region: CASSVRGRKSGEQYV. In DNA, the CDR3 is TGTGCCAGCAGCGTCAGGGGGCGCAAGTCGGGCGAGCAGTACGTC.

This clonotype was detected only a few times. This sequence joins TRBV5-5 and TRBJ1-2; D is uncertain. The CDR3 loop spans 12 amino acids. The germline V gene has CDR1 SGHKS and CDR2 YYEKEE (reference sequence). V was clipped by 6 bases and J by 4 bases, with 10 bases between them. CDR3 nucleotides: TGTGCCAGCACGGAGGGCGCCTATGGCTACACCTTC. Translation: CASTEGAYGYTF. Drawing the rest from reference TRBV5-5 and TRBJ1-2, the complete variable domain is DAGVTQSPTHLIKTRGQQVTLRCSPISGHKSVSWYQQVLGQGPQFIFQYYEKEERGRGNFPDRFSARQFPNYSSELNVNALLLGDSALYLCASTEGAYGYTFGSGTRLTVV.

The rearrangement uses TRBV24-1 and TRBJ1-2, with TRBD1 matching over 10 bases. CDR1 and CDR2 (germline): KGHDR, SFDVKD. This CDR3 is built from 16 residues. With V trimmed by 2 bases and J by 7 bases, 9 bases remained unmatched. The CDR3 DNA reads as TGTGCCACCAGTGATTCCTCCGGGACAGGGGTAGGTGGCTACACCTTC. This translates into CATSDSSGTGVGGYTF.

The DNA for the CDR3 is TGCGCCAGCAGCTTATGGGGGGAGACTGAAGCTTTCTTT. Translating it yields CASSLWGETEAFF. This rearrangement joins TRBV5-1 to TRBJ1-1, with D possibly matching TRBD1 (5 bases). In germline, CDR1 is SGHRS, CDR2 YFSETQ. Trimming stripped 2 bases from V and 5 bases from J, with 10 bases between. This CDR3 region has 13 residues. The full variable domain, in which reference TRBV5-1 and TRBJ1-1 provide the parts outside the CDR3, is KAGVTQTPRYLIKTRGQQVTLSCSPISGHRSVSWYQQTPGQGLQFLFEYFSETQRNKGNFPGRFSGRQFSNSRSEMNVSTLELGDSALYLCASSLWGETEAFFGQGTRLTVV.

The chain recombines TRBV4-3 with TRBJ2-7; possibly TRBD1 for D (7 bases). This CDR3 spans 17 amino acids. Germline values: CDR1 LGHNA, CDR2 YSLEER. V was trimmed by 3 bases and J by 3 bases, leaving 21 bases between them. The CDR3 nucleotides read TGCGCCAGCAGCCAGTATGGAGGGACAGACGGCATCTACGAGCAGTACTTC. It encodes CASSQYGGTDGIYEQYF.

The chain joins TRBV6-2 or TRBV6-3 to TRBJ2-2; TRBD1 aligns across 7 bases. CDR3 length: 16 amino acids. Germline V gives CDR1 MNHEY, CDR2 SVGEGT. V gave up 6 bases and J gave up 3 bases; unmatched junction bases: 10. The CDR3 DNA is TGTGCCAGCAGCGACCTTCACAGGGGATACACCGGGGAGCTGTTTTTT. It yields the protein CASSDLHRGYTGELFF.

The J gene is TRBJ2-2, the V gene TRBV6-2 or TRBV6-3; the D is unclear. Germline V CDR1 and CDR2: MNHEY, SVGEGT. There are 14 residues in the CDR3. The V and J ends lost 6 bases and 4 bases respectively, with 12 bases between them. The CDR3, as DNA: TGTGCCAGCAGCCCTTCTGGCGTCACCGGGGAGCTGTTTTTT. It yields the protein CASSPSGVTGELFF.

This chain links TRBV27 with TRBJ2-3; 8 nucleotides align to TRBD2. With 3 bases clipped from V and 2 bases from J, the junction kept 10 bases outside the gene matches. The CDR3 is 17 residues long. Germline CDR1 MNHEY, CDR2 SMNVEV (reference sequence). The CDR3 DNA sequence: TGTGCCAGCAGTTTTCTCCCAGCGGGGGCCCACACAGATACGCAGTATTTT. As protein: CASSFLPAGAHTDTQYF.

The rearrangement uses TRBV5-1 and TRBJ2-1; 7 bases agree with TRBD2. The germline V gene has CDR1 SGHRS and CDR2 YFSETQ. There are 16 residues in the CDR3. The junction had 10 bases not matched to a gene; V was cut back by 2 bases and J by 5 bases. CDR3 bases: TGCGCCAGCAGCTTCAACCCTAGCGGCTGGCACAATGAGCAGTTCTTC. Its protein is CASSFNPSGWHNEQFF.

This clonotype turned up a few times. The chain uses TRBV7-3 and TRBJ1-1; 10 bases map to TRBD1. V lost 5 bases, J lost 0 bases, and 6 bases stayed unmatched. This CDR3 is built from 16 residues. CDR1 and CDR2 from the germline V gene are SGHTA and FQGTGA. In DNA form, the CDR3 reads TGTGCCAGCAGCGCCAGACAGGGGGCTATGAACACTGAAGCTTTCTTT. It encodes CASSARQGAMNTEAFF.

DNA of the CDR3: TGTGCCACCAGCAGAGAGGGCAGGGGGTTAAGCTCCTACGAGCAGTACGTC. Protein sequence: CATSREGRGLSSYEQYV. V usage is TRBV15 and J usage is TRBJ2-7; TRBD1 agrees at 7 bases. The CDR3 has 17 amino acids. Germline-derived CDR1 and CDR2 are LNHNV and YYDKDF (reference sequence). After removal of 0 bases from V and 0 bases from J, the junction contained 8 bases not matched to a gene.

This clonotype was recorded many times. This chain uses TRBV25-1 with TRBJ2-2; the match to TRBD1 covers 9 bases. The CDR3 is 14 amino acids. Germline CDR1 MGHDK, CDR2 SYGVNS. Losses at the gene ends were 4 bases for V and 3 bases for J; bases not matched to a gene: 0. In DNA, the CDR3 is TGTGCCAGCAGTGGGACAGGGGACACCGGGGAGCTGTTTTTT. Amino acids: CASSGTGDTGELFF.